The 20 T cell receptor beta chains below all came from one sample that was sequenced in a study of CXCR3-negative and CXCR3-positive naive CD8 T cells. Study outcomes and limitations: Hydrophobicity was higher for TRB CDR3s found in CXCR3-positive naive cells than in CXCR3-negative naive cells.

No cognate antigen is known for these TCRs. UMI-labeled 5' RACE yielded the TRB cDNA libraries. Using the 5' RACE reads, TCRdb records one entry per CDR3 protein without DNA. The sample totals about 150,000 distinct CDR3 sequences. Sequencing input: naive CXCR3+ CD8+ T cells from blood. This sample's subset: CD45RO-CCR7+CD27+CD95- naive CD8+ T cells expressing CXCR3 (TNR3+). These receptors came from a human donor in good health. Some clones in this sample may be carry-over from other donors' samples.

The chain links TRBV15 to TRBJ2-5; with no DNA, the TCRdb D assignment of TRBD2 cannot be verified. Germline CDR1 and CDR2: LNHNV and YYDKDF (reference sequence). The CDR3 is 15 amino acids. The CDR3 sequence is CATSPTSGGPETQYF.

The V gene is TRBV18, the J gene TRBJ2-7; absent DNA, TCRdb's TRBD1 call cannot be checked. The CDR3 is 15 amino acids. CDR1 is KGHSH, CDR2 LQKENI, per germline. The chain's CDR3 is CASSGGGPGSYEQYF.

The chain has TRBV29-1 and TRBJ2-1; TCRdb outputs TRBD1, but without DNA this stays unchecked. Germline V gene sequence: CDR1 SQVTM, CDR2 ANQGSEA. This CDR3 spans 13 amino acids. CDR3 protein: CSARQGNYNEQFF.

This chain connects TRBV6-5 to TRBJ2-3; TCRdb proposes TRBD2, but this gene call is untestable without DNA. The CDR3 has 16 amino acids. Germline V CDR1 and CDR2: MNHEY, SVGAGI. This chain's CDR3 is CASSYSPGLGADTQYF.

The V and J genes are TRBV19 and TRBJ2-1; the TCRdb call, TRBD1, lacks DNA for checking. The CDR3 loop spans 16 amino acids. CDR1 and CDR2 (germline): LNHDA, SQIVND (reference sequence). The CDR3 here is CASTKEGTGTYNEQFF.

The gene calls are TRBV15 and TRBJ2-4. The CDR3 runs to 17 residues. Germline loops: CDR1 LNHNV, CDR2 YYDKDF (reference sequence). The CDR3: CATSVETGTLAKNIQYF.

The rearrangement links TRBV7-3 to TRBJ1-3; the D call from TCRdb, TRBD1, cannot be confirmed without DNA. The germline V gene has CDR1 SGHTA and CDR2 FQGTGA. The CDR3 consists of 21 residues. CDR3 sequence: CASPRLLPGQGAKGSGNTIYF.

This CDR3 is CASSQGFGQGADTQYF. The chain links TRBV4-3 to TRBJ2-3; TCRdb selects TRBD1, and the lack of DNA leaves this call unchecked. CDR3 length: 16 residues. From germline, CDR1 is LGHNA and CDR2 YSLEER.

The chain combines TRBV10-3 with TRBJ1-1; the TCRdb call, TRBD1, lacks DNA for checking. The CDR3 length is 14 residues. The germline V gene has CDR1 ENHRY and CDR2 SYGVKD. CDR3 region: CAISLQGQGAEAFF.

The rearrangement joins TRBV4-1 to TRBJ2-5; as DNA is missing, the TRBD2 call by TCRdb cannot be tested. The germline V gene has CDR1 MGHRA and CDR2 YSYEKL. The CDR3 extends over 16 amino acids. The CDR3 loop reads CASSQEGGGAEETQYF.

The chain combines TRBV7-6 with TRBJ2-5; no DNA is available, so the TRBD1 call from TCRdb remains unchecked. Germline V CDR1 and CDR2: SGHVS, FNYEAQ. The CDR3 extends over 13 amino acids. The CDR3 protein is CASSWDHQETQYF.

This chain links TRBV5-6 with TRBJ1-2; TCRdb indicates TRBD1, and absent DNA this call remains unverified. The germline V gene has CDR1 SGHDT and CDR2 YYEEEE. CDR3 length: 16 residues. This chain's CDR3 is CASSFAWTALNYGYTF.

The V call is TRBV29-1, the J call TRBJ1-2. This CDR3 is 11 amino acids long. CDR1 is SQVTM and CDR2 is ANQGSEA in the germline V gene. The CDR3 sequence: CSVGSDYGYTF.

The V gene is TRBV13, the J gene TRBJ2-1; TCRdb outputs TRBD2, but without DNA this stays unchecked. CDR1 PRHDT and CDR2 FYEKMQ come from the germline V gene (reference sequence). The CDR3 totals 12 residues. The CDR3 loop is CASGRLGNEQFF. The whole variable domain, filled in from reference TRBV13 and TRBJ2-1, reads AAGVIQSPRHLIKEKRETATLKCYPIPRHDTVYWYQQGPGQDPQFLISFYEKMQSDKGSIPDRFSAQQFSDYHSELNMSSLELGDSALYFCASGRLGNEQFFGPGTRLTVL.

V and J are TRBV12-3 or TRBV12-4 and TRBJ2-1; TCRdb picks TRBD1, but there is no DNA to check that call. This CDR3 has 14 residues. The CDR3 region is CASTDRGRIGEQFF.

This chain uses TRBV7-2 with TRBJ2-1; the TRBD1 assignment by TCRdb is unverifiable without DNA. The germline gives CDR1 SGHTA, CDR2 FQGNSA. The length of the CDR3 is 18 residues. The CDR3 protein is CASSLAGDRANLYNEQFF. Full variable domain (remainder filled in from reference TRBV7-2 and TRBJ2-1): GAGVSQSPSNKVTEKGKDVELRCDPISGHTALYWYRQSLGQGLEFLIYFQGNSAPDKSGLPSDRFSAERTGGSVSTLTIQRTQQEDSAVYLCASSLAGDRANLYNEQFFGPGTRLTVL.

The genes are TRBV9 and TRBJ2-7. Germline V gives CDR1 SGDLS, CDR2 YYNGEE. The CDR3 loop spans 14 amino acids. The CDR3 protein is CASSVELRAYEQYF. The full variable domain, with the rest looked up from reference TRBV9 and TRBJ2-7, is DSGVTQTPKHLITATGQRVTLRCSPRSGDLSVYWYQQSLDQGLQFLIQYYNGEERAKGNILERFSAQQFPDLHSELNLSSLELGDSALYFCASSVELRAYEQYFGPGTRLTVT.

The chain combines TRBV5-6 with TRBJ2-1. This CDR3 spans 14 amino acids. From germline, CDR1 is SGHDT and CDR2 YYEEEE. The CDR3: CASARTSSYNEQSF.

The genes are TRBV7-9 and TRBJ2-1; TCRdb selects TRBD2, and the lack of DNA leaves this call unchecked. Germline V gene data show CDR1 as SEHNR and CDR2 as FQNEAQ (reference sequence). CDR3 length: 17 residues. The CDR3 loop reads CASSLLSGASSYNEQFF.

V gene TRBV4-3 combines with J gene TRBJ2-7. This CDR3 has 17 residues. In germline, CDR1 is LGHNA, CDR2 YSLEER. CDR3 residues: CASSQESSGVGSHEQYF.